This TCR beta chain was documented in a study of blood T cell repertoires in COVID-19. For the study at large: Some COVID-19 samples were acute and others convalescent; all came from the United States, Italy and Spain. T cells, B-cell-depleted T cells, or PBMCs supplied cDNA or gDNA.

Germline trimming cut 0 bases from V and 3 bases from J; bases unmatched to any gene: 5. Germline V lookup: CDR1 SGDLS, CDR2 YYNGEE. The CDR3 extends over 16 amino acids. Original handling: Reference gene primer amplification yielded estimated nucleated cell counts. Data came from immunoSEQ multiplex PCR; TCRdb stores just in-frame clones and leaves some out. Clonal size and the V and J genes are those of that table, whereas D and trimming came from the DNA. This sample yields 52,000 or so clones, of which roughly 80% are seen a single time; about 2.4% belongs to the top ten. The clonotype was recovered from a man over 45 with acute or convalescent COVID-19. The chain uses TRBV9 and TRBJ2-2, with 7 bases aligning to TRBD2. The sample consisted of peripheral blood. CDR3 sequence: CASSVEGGRDTGELFF. CDR3 DNA sequence: TGTGCCAGCAGCGTAGAGGGAGGGCGTGACACCGGGGAGCTGTTTTTT.